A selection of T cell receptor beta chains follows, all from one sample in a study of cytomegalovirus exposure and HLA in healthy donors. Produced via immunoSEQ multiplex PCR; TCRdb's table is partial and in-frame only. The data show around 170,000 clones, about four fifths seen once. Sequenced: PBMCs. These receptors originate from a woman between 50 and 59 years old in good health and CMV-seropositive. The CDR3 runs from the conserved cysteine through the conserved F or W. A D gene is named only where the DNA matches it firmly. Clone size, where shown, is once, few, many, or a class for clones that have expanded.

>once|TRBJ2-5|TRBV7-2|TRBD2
TGTGCCAGCAGCTTGCTAGCGGGGGGTAATCAAGAGACCCAGTACTTC
CASSLLAGGNQETQYF
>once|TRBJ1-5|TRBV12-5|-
TGTGCTAGCAGGAAGGAAGGCAATCAGCCCCAGCATTTT
CASRKEGNQPQHF
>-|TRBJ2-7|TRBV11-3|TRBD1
TGTGCCAGCAGCTTGGGGGGACAGGGTAAAAGCGAGCAGTACTTC
CASSLGGQGKSEQYF
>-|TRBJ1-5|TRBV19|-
TGTGCCAGTACCCCTGGACAGCCTTATAGCAATCAGCCCCAGCATTTT
CASTPGQPYSNQPQHF
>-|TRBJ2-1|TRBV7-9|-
TGTGCCAGCAGCTACCGCCCCACGGGGGGAGGGGGGGGACGATCGTTCTTC
CASSYRPTGGGGGRSFF
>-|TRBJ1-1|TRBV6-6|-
TGTGCCAGCAGTTACGGGGAGGGGGGGGACACTGAAGCTTTCTTT
CASSYGEGGDTEAFF
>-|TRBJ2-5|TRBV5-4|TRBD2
TGTGCCAGCAGCCGCGGGACTAGCGGGGGGACCCGACAAGAGACCCAGTACTTC
CASSRGTSGGTRQETQYF
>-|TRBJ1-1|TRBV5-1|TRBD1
TGCGCCAGCAGCTTACACCGGACAGGGACTAAGAACACTGAAGCTTTCTTT
CASSLHRTGTKNTEAFF
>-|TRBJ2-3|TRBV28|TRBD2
TGTGCCAGCAGTTTAGGGGGACTAGCGGGGGGGCTAGATACGCAGTATTTT
CASSLGGLAGGLDTQYF
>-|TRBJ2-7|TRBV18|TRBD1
TGTGCCAGCTCCCGGACAGGCCTAACCTACGAGCAGTACTTC
CASSRTGLTYEQYF
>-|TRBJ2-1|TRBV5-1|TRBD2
TGCGCCAGCAGCTTCGGGACTAGCGGGGGGACCGATGAGCAGTTCTTC
CASSFGTSGGTDEQFF
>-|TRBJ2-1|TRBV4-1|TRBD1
TGCGCCAGCAGCCGCGGGGGGACAGGGGGCAATGAGCAGTTCTTC
CASSRGGTGGNEQFF
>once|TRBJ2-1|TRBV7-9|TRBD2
TGTGCCAGCAGCTCTCTAGCGGGGGTGGGTGAGCAGTTCTTC
CASSSLAGVGEQFF
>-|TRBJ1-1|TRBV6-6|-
TGTGCCAGTCTGAAGGTAGGGGGGGCAGATACTGAAGCTTTCTTT
CASLKVGGADTEAFF
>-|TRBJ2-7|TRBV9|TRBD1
TGTGCCAGCAGCGGACAGGGGGTGAGCTCCTACGAGCAGTACTTC
CASSGQGVSSYEQYF
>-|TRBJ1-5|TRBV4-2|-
TGTGCCAGCAGCCAAGACGGAAACAGTGCGATTTATCAGCCCCAGCATTTT
CASSQDGNSAIYQPQHF
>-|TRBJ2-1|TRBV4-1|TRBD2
TGCGCCAGCAGCCATGGCGGGGGGGTCAATGAGCAGTTCTTC
CASSHGGGVNEQFF
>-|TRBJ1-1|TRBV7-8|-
TGTGCCAGCAGCTTGGGGGGGTACTCTGAAGCTTTCTTT
CASSLGGYSEAFF
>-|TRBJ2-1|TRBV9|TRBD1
TGTGCCAGCAGCGTAGGGGGACAGGGTCGCAATGAGCAGTTCTTC
CASSVGGQGRNEQFF
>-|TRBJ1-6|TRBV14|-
TGTGCCAGCAGCCGGGAGACATTTAATTCACCCCTCCACTTT
CASSRETFNSPLHF
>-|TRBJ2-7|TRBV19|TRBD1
TGTGCCAGTAGTCCCGGACAGGGGTTCTACGAGCAGTACTTC
CASSPGQGFYEQYF
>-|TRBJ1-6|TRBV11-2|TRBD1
TGTGCCAGCAGCCGCCGACAGGGCCGTAATCAGTCACCCCTCCACTTT
CASSRRQGRNQSPLHF
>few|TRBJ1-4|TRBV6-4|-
TGTGCCAAGTTGCAGGGCCCTAATGAAAAACTGTTTTTT
CAKLQGPNEKLFF
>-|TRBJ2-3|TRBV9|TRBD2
TGTGCCAGCAGCCTGACGGGGGGGCCGGGAACAGATACGCAGTATTTT
CASSLTGGPGTDTQYF
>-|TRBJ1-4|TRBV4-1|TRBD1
TGCGCCAGCAGCCAGTTTTCCGGGCAGGGGGATGAAAAACTGTTTTTT
CASSQFSGQGDEKLFF
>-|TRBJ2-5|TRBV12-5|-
TGTGCTAGTGGTTTGAACAGCCCCCAAGAGACCCAGTACTTC
CASGLNSPQETQYF
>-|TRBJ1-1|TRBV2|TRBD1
TGTGCCAGCATATTGACAGGGATGAACACTGAAGCTTTCTTT
CASILTGMNTEAFF
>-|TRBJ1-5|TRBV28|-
TGTGCCAGCAGTTCCCCTGGGAGGGCCAATCAGCCCCAGCATTTT
CASSSPGRANQPQHF
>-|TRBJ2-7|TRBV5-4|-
TGTGCCAGCAGCTTGACAGACAGCTACGAGCAGTACTTC
CASSLTDSYEQYF
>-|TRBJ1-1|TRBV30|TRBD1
TGTGCCTGGAGGGACAGGGGGACTGAAGCTTTCTTT
CAWRDRGTEAFF
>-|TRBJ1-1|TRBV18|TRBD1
TGTGCCAGCTCACCGGGACAGGGACAGAACACTGAAGCTTTCTTT
CASSPGQGQNTEAFF
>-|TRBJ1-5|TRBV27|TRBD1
TGTGCCAGCAGTTCTCGACAGGGGGCCATTGTTTCGGATCAGCCCCAGCATTTT
CASSSRQGAIVSDQPQHF
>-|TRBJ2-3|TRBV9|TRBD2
TGTGCCAGCAGCCCAGGGGCCCTAGCGGGGGGATCGGATACGCAGTATTTT
CASSPGALAGGSDTQYF
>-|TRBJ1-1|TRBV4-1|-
TGCGCCAGCAGCCAAGATGTAGAGAACACTGAAGCTTTCTTT
CASSQDVENTEAFF
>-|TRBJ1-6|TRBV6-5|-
TGTGCCAGCAGTTACTCGCGTAGCTCCTATAATTCACCCCTCCACTTT
CASSYSRSSYNSPLHF
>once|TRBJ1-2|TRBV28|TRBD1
TGTGCCAGCAGGATAGGACAGGGGAATTCTCAATATGGCTACACCTTC
CASRIGQGNSQYGYTF
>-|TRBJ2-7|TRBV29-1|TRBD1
TGCAGCGTTGAGGGGCAGGGGGCGATCGAGCAGTACTTC
CSVEGQGAIEQYF
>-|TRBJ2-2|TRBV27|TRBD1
TGTGCCAGCAGTTTGGGACAGGGGGCTTGGACCGGGGAGCTGTTTTTT
CASSLGQGAWTGELFF
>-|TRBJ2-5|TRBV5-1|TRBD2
TGCGCCAGCAGCTTGGAGGAGGCGGGGGGGCTGAGGACCCAGTACTTC
CASSLEEAGGLRTQYF
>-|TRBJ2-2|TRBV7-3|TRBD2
TGTGCCAGCAGCATATCGCGGACAGGAGGACTAGCGGGCCCCCGAGGCACCGGGGAGCTGTTTTTT
CASSISRTGGLAGPRGTGELFF